A single sample gave rise to the 20 T cell receptor beta chains below, sequenced in a study of blood T cell repertoires in COVID-19 (dated by TCRdb to 2018 to 2020). Library creation used the immunoSEQ multiplex PCR assay. TCRdb retrieved this table from immuneACCESS and kept in-frame rearrangements only. Not all clones are present; in checked studies, unresolved V genes account for under half, and no reason is known for the remainder. For this sample the table gives about 440,000 clones, of which roughly 88% were detected only once. Approximately 12% of the sample is in the top ten clones. Sequencing was performed on peripheral blood. The source of these receptors is a woman in her 50s with COVID-19, enrolled during active disease.

The chain carries TRBV7-9 and TRBJ1-6; D is uncertain. The V gene lost 6 bases and the J gene lost 5 bases, with 11 bases spanning the gap. The germline V gene encodes CDR1 SEHNR and CDR2 FQNEAQ (reference sequence). The CDR3 sequence is 14 residues long. The CDR3: CASRDFADNSPLHF. Here the CDR3 DNA reads TGTGCCAGCAGGGACTTCGCGGATAATTCACCCCTCCACTTT.

V usage is TRBV27 and J usage is TRBJ1-1, with D uncertain. CDR3 length: 12 amino acids. V lost 5 bases and J lost 6, with 10 bases in between. Germline V CDR1 and CDR2: MNHEY, SMNVEV (reference sequence). Written as DNA, the CDR3 is TGTGCCAGCAGTCCGCCCGGAGCTGAAGCTTTCTTT. Protein product: CASSPPGAEAFF.

The rearrangement links TRBV5-4 to TRBJ2-3; TRBD2 matches at 9 bases. Germline V gene sequence: CDR1 SGHNT, CDR2 YYREEE (reference sequence). This CDR3 has 16 amino acids. The ends lost 4 bases at V and 0 bases at J; junction bases unmatched: 6. The CDR3 sequence is CASSPGTSLSTDTQYF. DNA for the CDR3: TGTGCCAGCAGCCCCGGGACTAGCCTTAGCACAGATACGCAGTATTTT.

The V gene is TRBV3-1 (or the pseudogene TRBV3-2), the J gene TRBJ2-3; 10 bases agree with TRBD1. With V trimmed by 3 bases and J by 6 bases, 6 bases remained unmatched. The germline V gene has CDR1 LGHDT and CDR2 YNNKEL (reference sequence). The CDR3 consists of 15 residues. The CDR3 protein is CASSQGQGNGDTQYF. In DNA form, the CDR3 reads TGTGCCAGCAGCCAGGGACAGGGGAATGGGGATACGCAGTATTTT.

The rearrangement uses TRBV18 and TRBJ2-7; 9 nucleotides agree with TRBD1. CDR1 and CDR2 (germline): KGHSH, LQKENI. V gave up 2 bases and J gave up 12 bases; unmatched junction bases: 5. The CDR3 contains 12 residues. The CDR3 region has the DNA TGTGCCAGCTCACCAGGGACAGGGAGTGTGTACTTC. It specifies CASSPGTGSVYF.

The chain couples TRBV5-1 to TRBJ1-2; 8 bases fit TRBD1. The V gene end was trimmed by 4 bases and the J gene end by 3 bases; junction bases not matched to a gene: 5. Germline V CDR1 and CDR2: SGHRS, YFSETQ. CDR3 length: 14 residues. DNA for the CDR3: TGCGCCAGCAGCCCGACAGGGGAGGACTATGGCTACACCTTC. It specifies CASSPTGEDYGYTF.

The J gene is TRBJ2-2, the V gene TRBV9, with D possibly TRBD1 on 5 matching bases. V gave up 2 bases and J gave up 2 bases, with 10 bases separating them. CDR3 size: 15 residues. Germline loops: CDR1 SGDLS, CDR2 YYNGEE. This CDR3 reads CASSVEDSNTGELFF. DNA for the CDR3: TGTGCCAGCAGCGTGGAAGACAGCAACACCGGGGAGCTGTTTTTT.

This sequence joins TRBV12-3 or TRBV12-4 and TRBJ1-2, with D perhaps matching TRBD1 (6 bases). Trimming shortened V by 6 bases and J by 8 bases, and 16 bases separated the two germline ends. This CDR3 is 13 amino acids long. Written as DNA, the CDR3 is TGTGCCAGCAGGGCAGGGGTGGCGTGGGGCTACACCTTC. It codes for CASRAGVAWGYTF.

This chain links TRBV2 with TRBJ2-7; maybe TRBD2 (5 bases). The CDR3 runs 14 residues. The V gene's germline CDR1 is SNHLY and CDR2 FYNNEI. V dropped 4 bases and J dropped 2 bases, with 12 bases sitting between them. The DNA for the CDR3 is TGTGCCAGCAGTGTGGCGACTAACGCCTACGAGCAGTACTTC. Translation gives CASSVATNAYEQYF.

The chain employs TRBV19 and TRBJ1-5; TRBD1 aligns across 10 bases. The V and J ends lost 5 bases and 4 bases, in that order; junction bases with no gene match: 2. This CDR3 has 14 amino acids. Germline-derived CDR1 and CDR2 are LNHDA and SQIVND (reference sequence). This CDR3 reads CASSLDRGNQPQHF. The CDR3 DNA is TGTGCCAGTAGTCTGGACAGGGGGAATCAGCCCCAGCATTTT.

This clone has ten or more counts. This rearrangement joins TRBV6-6 to TRBJ1-2; 8 nucleotides match TRBD1. This CDR3 comprises 14 residues. V shed 5 bases and J 3 bases; nucleotides not matched to a gene: 5. Germline CDR1 MNHNY, CDR2 SVGAGI (reference sequence). As DNA, the CDR3 is TGTGCCAGCAGTACGCCGGGACAGGACTATGGCTACACCTTC. This translates into CASSTPGQDYGYTF.

This chain uses TRBV11-3 with TRBJ2-1; D unclear. CDR3 length equals 13 residues. Germline V gene lookup returns CDR1 SGHNT and CDR2 YENEEA. Trimming took off 1 base at V and 9 bases at J, with 10 bases between the two ends. The CDR3 region has the DNA TGTGCCAGCAGCTTAGCGAAAGATAGTGAGCAGTTCTTC. Translating it yields CASSLAKDSEQFF. Supplemented by reference TRBV11-3 and TRBJ2-1, the full variable domain reads EAGVVQSPRYKIIEKKQPVAFWCNPISGHNTLYWYLQNLGQGPELLIRYENEEAVDDSQLPKDRFSAERLKGVDSTLKIQPAELGDSAVYLCASSLAKDSEQFFGPGTRLTVL.

On this clone: Other DNA sequences within the sample encode an identical CDR3. The V and J genes are TRBV30 and TRBJ1-2; tentative D call: TRBD1 (6 bases). Trimming shortened V by 3 bases and J by 4 bases, and 12 bases separated the two germline ends. Germline CDR1 reads GTSNPN; CDR2 reads SVGIG (reference sequence). The CDR3 loop spans 13 amino acids. The DNA for the CDR3 is TGTGCCTGGAGCAGGGGTGGAGGCTATGGCTACACCTTC. Protein sequence: CAWSRGGGYGYTF.

The chain links TRBV4-1 to TRBJ2-1; tentative D call: TRBD1 (6 bases). Trimming removed 0 bases at V and 10 bases at J, with 10 bases between. CDR3 length: 13 amino acids. Germline V gene lookup returns CDR1 MGHRA and CDR2 YSYEKL. CDR3 sequence (DNA): TGCGCCAGCAGCCAAGATACGAGGGGGGAGCAGTTCTTC. Translation gives CASSQDTRGEQFF.

This chain connects TRBV19 to TRBJ2-3, with a possible D match to TRBD2 (5 bases). The CDR3 totals 13 residues. Trimming removed 7 bases from V and 5 bases from J, with 13 bases in between. Per the germline V gene, CDR1 is LNHDA and CDR2 is SQIVND (reference sequence). The CDR3 is CASNFRDRDTQYF. In DNA form, the CDR3 reads TGTGCCAGTAATTTCCGGGATAGAGATACGCAGTATTTT.

The chain is built from TRBV6-5 and TRBJ2-3; 11 bases match TRBD2. Trimming took 5 bases from V and 5 from J; bases not matched to a gene: 6. Germline CDR1 and CDR2: MNHEY and SVGAGI. The CDR3 contains 15 residues. The DNA for the CDR3 is TGTGCCAGCAGTCTTAGCGGGGGGGGGTTAGATACGCAGTATTTT. This gives the protein CASSLSGGGLDTQYF.

The rearrangement uses TRBV10-3 and TRBJ2-7; 9 bases line up with TRBD1. The junction had 0 bases not matched to a gene; V was cut back by 6 bases and J by 3 bases. The CDR3 is made up of 12 amino acids. Looked up from germline, CDR1 is ENHRY and CDR2 is SYGVKD. The CDR3 DNA is TGTGCCATCAGGGGACAGGGCTACGAGCAGTACTTC. Its protein product is CAIRGQGYEQYF.

The rearrangement links TRBV30 to TRBJ2-1; TRBD1 agrees at 9 bases. CDR1 and CDR2 (germline): GTSNPN, SVGIG (reference sequence). This CDR3 has 16 residues. Germline trimming cut 4 bases from V and 1 base from J; bases unmatched to any gene: 8. CDR3 loop: CAWNSLTGGSYNEQFF. The CDR3 DNA sequence: TGTGCCTGGAATTCTTTGACAGGGGGATCCTACAATGAGCAGTTCTTC.

This clone occurred once. The chain links TRBV11-2 to TRBJ2-3, with TRBD1 matching 7 bases. Germline V gene data show CDR1 as SGHAT and CDR2 as FQNNGV. This CDR3 contains 15 residues. The junction had 7 bases not matched to a gene; V was cut back by 5 bases and J by 2 bases. This chain's CDR3 is CASSPRTGVTDTQYF. CDR3 nucleotides: TGTGCCAGCAGCCCTAGGACAGGAGTCACAGATACGCAGTATTTT. The full variable domain, its missing parts supplied by reference TRBV11-2 and TRBJ2-3, is EAGVAQSPRYKIIEKRQSVAFWCNPISGHATLYWYQQILGQGPKLLIQFQNNGVVDDSQLPKDRFSAERLKGVDSTLKIQPAKLEDSAVYLCASSPRTGVTDTQYFGPGTRLTVL.

The chain has TRBV5-5 and TRBJ1-3; D gene ambiguous. Trimming removed 6 bases from V and 0 bases from J, with 13 bases in between. Germline values: CDR1 SGHKS, CDR2 YYEKEE (reference sequence). This CDR3 has 15 residues. The CDR3 loop is CASIPADSSGNTIYF. The CDR3 region has the DNA TGTGCCAGCATTCCGGCTGACTCCTCTGGAAACACCATATATTTT.